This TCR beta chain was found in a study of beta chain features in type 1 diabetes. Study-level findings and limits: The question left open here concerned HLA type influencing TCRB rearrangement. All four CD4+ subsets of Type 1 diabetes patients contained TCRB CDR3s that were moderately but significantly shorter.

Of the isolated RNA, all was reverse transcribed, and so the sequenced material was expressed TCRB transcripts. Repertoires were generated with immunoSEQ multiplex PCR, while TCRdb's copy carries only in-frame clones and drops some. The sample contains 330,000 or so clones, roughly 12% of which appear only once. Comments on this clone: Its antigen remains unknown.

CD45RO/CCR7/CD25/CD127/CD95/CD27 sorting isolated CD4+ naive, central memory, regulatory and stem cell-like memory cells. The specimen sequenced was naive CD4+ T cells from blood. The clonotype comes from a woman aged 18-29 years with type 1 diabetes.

The CDR3 spells CASRVTSGTYEQYF. CDR3 bases: TGCGCCAGCAGAGTGACTAGCGGAACCTACGAGCAGTACTTC. This chain joins TRBV5-1 and TRBJ2-7; 9 nucleotides align to TRBD2. J gave up 2 bases and V 5 bases, and 5 bases lay outside the gene matches. CDR3 length equals 14 residues. Germline CDR1 reads SGHRS; CDR2 reads YFSETQ.